The clone carrying this T cell receptor (beta chain) was counted a few times. Its antigen is unknown. Regarding time point: pre-sensitization, week 0. Treatment specified: therapeutic diphenylcyclopropenone sensitization with weekly scalp DPC. Blood draws preceded each patch test application. Germline V gene lookup returns CDR1 MNHNS and CDR2 SASEGT. The CDR3 sequence is 18 residues long. Trimming at V came to 4 bases and at J to 1 base, leaving 7 bases not matched to a gene. This specimen comes from a study of human T cells and chemical hapten exposure. Overall study findings and caveats: PT1 expanded TCR counts correlated positively with patch test score. The presence of alopecia in the donors means their immune response may differ from healthy people's. Counts of TCRs above 1 in 1000 frequency stayed unchanged with DPC sensitization.

TCRdb re-analysed the RACE reads in MiXCR, keeping a single row per CDR3 protein. The sample lists around 330,000 distinct CDR3 sequences; about 5% were seen once. Sequencing was performed on whole blood, taken in connection with sensitization to the hapten diphenylcyclopropenone (DPC). This sequence was found in a woman under 30 with alopecia areata. Some clones in this sample may be carry-over from other donors' samples. The genes are TRBV6-1 and TRBJ2-6, with 10 bases fitting TRBD1. The CDR3 DNA is TGTGCCAGCAGTGGTCGGGACAGGGGTTGGTCTGGGGCCAACGTCCTGACTTTC. This gives the protein CASSGRDRGWSGANVLTF.